Below, 2 T cell receptor beta chains from the same sample are listed, as sequenced in a study of T cells in Graves' hyperthyroidism and ophthalmopathy. TCR beta CDR3 region amplification was performed from RNA transcripts. TCR CDR3 underwent first-round RT-PCR with the HTBI primer set. TCRdb processed the multiplex PCR reads anew with MiXCR; each CDR3 protein has one entry. Here the sample spans hundreds of thousands of distinct CDR3 sequences, approximately 15% being singletons. The sequencing sample was made of blood. The receptors here all came from a young woman with Graves' hyperthyroidism.

J is TRBJ1-6 and V is TRBV20-1, with a weak D call TRBD1 (5 bases). The CDR3 has 16 residues. Between the trimmed V and J ends, which lost 3 bases and 9 bases, there was a span of 21 bases. Germline V CDR1 and CDR2: DFQATT, SNEGSKA (reference sequence). The CDR3 reads CSASRYGGEFGSPLHF. The CDR3 DNA reads TGCAGTGCTAGCCGATATGGAGGGGAGTTTGGTTCACCCCTCCACTTT.

This clonotype was recorded many times. The CDR3 DNA reads TGCAGCGTTGAAGAGGGTATGGGCACTGAAGCTTTCTTT. The encoded protein is CSVEEGMGTEAFF. The chain joins TRBV29-1 to TRBJ1-1; D is unresolved. V shed 0 bases and J shed 4 bases, with 9 bases lying between them. This CDR3 is built from 13 residues. The germline gives CDR1 SQVTM, CDR2 ANQGSEA.